These 6 T cell receptor beta chains originate from one sample sequenced in a study of cytomegalovirus exposure and HLA in healthy donors. The PCR used 60 Vbeta and 13 Jbeta primers. TCRdb's copy holds only in-frame clones and misses some; the assay was immunoSEQ multiplex PCR. The table shows around 150,000 clones, with roughly 70% occurring only once. Source material: PBMCs. These receptors were collected from a woman between 50 and 59 years old in good health and CMV-seropositive.

The V gene is TRBV18, the J gene TRBJ1-5, with no clear D. Germline V gene lookup returns CDR1 KGHSH and CDR2 LQKENI. V dropped 3 bases and J dropped 1 base, with 4 bases sitting between them. The CDR3 length is 13 residues. The CDR3 loop is CASSPTSNQPQHF. The CDR3 DNA reads TGTGCCAGCTCACCGACAAGCAATCAGCCCCAGCATTTT.

The chain is built from TRBV5-1 and TRBJ2-3, with 10 bases identical to TRBD2. The germline V gene encodes CDR1 SGHRS and CDR2 YFSETQ. The CDR3 sequence is 17 residues long. V was clipped by 7 bases and J by 1 base; unmatched bases: 12. The CDR3 reads CASAPGASGGRTDTQYF. In DNA, the CDR3 is TGCGCCAGCGCCCCCGGGGCTAGCGGGGGCCGCACAGATACGCAGTATTTT.

V usage is TRBV4-1 and J usage is TRBJ2-5; D perhaps matches TRBD2 (7 bases). V lost 5 bases and J 1 base, leaving 14 bases between the germline ends. The germline V gene has CDR1 MGHRA and CDR2 YSYEKL. The CDR3 length is 15 residues. CDR3 in DNA: TGCGCCAGCAGCAAGGGGGGGGCTGGCCAAGAGACCCAGTACTTC. Its translation: CASSKGGAGQETQYF.

The V call is TRBV7-9, the J call TRBJ1-4, with 7 nucleotides matching TRBD1. Germline assignment: CDR1 SEHNR and CDR2 FQNEAQ (reference sequence). The CDR3 sequence is 15 residues long. The trim removed 5 bases at V and 4 bases at J, leaving 7 bases unmatched. The CDR3 loop reads CASSPGTDNNEKLFF. The CDR3, as DNA: TGTGCCAGCAGCCCCGGGACAGACAATAATGAAAAACTGTTTTTT.

By sample fraction, this clone is medium-sized. The V gene is TRBV11-3, the J gene TRBJ1-1; TRBD1 matches 8 bases. Germline assignment: CDR1 SGHNT and CDR2 YENEEA. J lost 7 bases, V lost 1 base, and 2 bases had no gene match. The CDR3 is made up of 13 amino acids. This CDR3 reads CASSLGQGNEAFF. CDR3 bases: TGTGCCAGCAGCTTAGGACAGGGGAATGAAGCTTTCTTT.

The J gene is TRBJ2-1, the V gene TRBV4-1, with TRBD1 identical over 9 bases. V was clipped by 5 bases and J by 4 bases; unmatched bases: 3. This CDR3 region has 14 residues. In germline, CDR1 is MGHRA, CDR2 YSYEKL. The DNA for the CDR3 is TGCGCCAGCAGCAAGGGACAGGGATACAATGAGCAGTTCTTC. It yields the protein CASSKGQGYNEQFF.